The 10 T cell receptor beta chains below were found in one sample sequenced in a study of CD8+CD57+ T cells in acquired aplastic anemia. Patients selected for sequencing had displayed CD8+CD57+ cell expansion by flow cytometry. Profiling of TCR beta VDJ combinations and CDR3 sequences used genomic DNA as template. Via MiXCR, TCRdb re-called the reads, giving one row per CDR3 protein. The sample records 80,000 to 100,000 distinct CDR3 sequences, 65% to 70% being singletons. Sequencing input: sorted CD4+, CD8+, or CD8+CD57+ T cells (not recorded which) from PBMCs. The receptors come from a human donor with aplastic anemia.

The CDR3 spells CASSGQIGKNIQYF. The CDR3 bases are TGTGCCAGCAGTGGACAGATTGGTAAAAACATTCAGTACTTC. The gene calls are TRBV12-3 or TRBV12-4 and TRBJ2-4; D may be TRBD1 (6 bases). The CDR3 totals 14 residues. The V end lost 5 bases, the J end lost 4 bases, and 12 bases lay between the germline ends.

This clonotype has a single count. The chain combines TRBV20-1 with TRBJ1-2, with 10 bases matching TRBD1. CDR3 length equals 17 residues. Looked up from germline, CDR1 is DFQATT and CDR2 is SNEGSKA (reference sequence). J was trimmed by 3 bases and V by 4 bases; bases with no gene match: 14. The CDR3 spells CSAKPPGQGSADYGYTF. The CDR3 DNA sequence: TGCAGTGCTAAGCCCCCGGGACAGGGGTCGGCTGACTATGGCTACACCTTC.

This clonotype was seen a single time. This sequence joins TRBV6-1 and TRBJ1-1; D remains unclear. The V end lost 0 bases, the J end lost 2 bases, and 13 bases lay between the germline ends. The CDR3 runs 16 residues. The germline gives CDR1 MNHNS, CDR2 SASEGT. DNA of the CDR3: TGTGCCAGCAGTGAAGCTGCGAAGGAATTTAACACTGAAGCTTTCTTT. Amino acid sequence: CASSEAAKEFNTEAFF.

V is TRBV7-6 and J is TRBJ2-6; no clear D gene. Germline-derived CDR1 and CDR2 are SGHVS and FNYEAQ. This CDR3 spans 13 amino acids. The ends were cut back, 6 bases at V and 1 base at J, with 4 bases in the middle. The chain's CDR3 is CASRPSGANVLTF. Here the CDR3 DNA reads TGTGCCAGCAGGCCATCTGGGGCCAACGTCCTGACTTTC.

The gene calls are TRBV20-1 and TRBJ2-7; 10 bases are a match to TRBD1. Germline CDR1 DFQATT, CDR2 SNEGSKA (reference sequence). J was trimmed by 3 bases and V by 3 bases; bases with no gene match: 5. This CDR3 contains 14 residues. CDR3 nucleotides: TGCAGTGCTAGGGGGGACAGGGGTGACTACGAGCAGTACTTC. Translating gives CSARGDRGDYEQYF.

There are many counts of this clonotype. The J gene is TRBJ2-3, the V gene TRBV12-3 or TRBV12-4, with D perhaps matching TRBD1 or TRBD2 (7 bases each). V lost 6 bases and J lost 4, with 11 bases in between. The CDR3 runs 13 residues. DNA for the CDR3: TGTGCCAGCAGCAGGGGGGGTGCAGATACGCAGTATTTT. This encodes CASSRGGADTQYF.

The chain combines TRBV2 with TRBJ1-1, with D possibly being TRBD1 (6 bases). The ends were cut back, 6 bases at V and 1 base at J, with 18 bases in the middle. The CDR3 covers 16 residues. Germline lookup yields CDR1 SNHLY and CDR2 FYNNEI. The CDR3 reads CASRDPGQGANTEAFF. The CDR3 DNA sequence: TGTGCCAGCAGAGATCCGGGACAAGGGGCGAACACTGAAGCTTTCTTT. Drawing the rest from reference TRBV2 and TRBJ1-1, the complete variable domain is EPEVTQTPSHQVTQMGQEVILRCVPISNHLYFYWYRQILGQKVEFLVSFYNNEISEKSEIFDDQFSVERPDGSNFTLKIRSTKLEDSAMYFCASRDPGQGANTEAFFGQGTRLTVV.

The chain combines TRBV20-1 with TRBJ1-6; 9 bases line up with TRBD1. CDR1 DFQATT and CDR2 SNEGSKA come from the germline V gene (reference sequence). The CDR3 totals 15 residues. The trim removed 5 bases at V and 7 bases at J, leaving 9 bases unmatched. CDR3 residues: CSAPLGQGPNSPLHF. In nucleotides, the CDR3 is TGCAGTGCTCCGCTTGGACAGGGGCCAAATTCACCCCTCCACTTT.

This clonotype occurred once. This chain joins TRBV6-1 and TRBJ2-3; the D is unclear. Trimming took 6 bases from V and 4 from J, leaving 11 bases between them. This CDR3 has 13 residues. Germline V lookup: CDR1 MNHNS, CDR2 SASEGT. CDR3 loop: CASSDMVADTQYF. The CDR3 DNA reads TGTGCCAGCAGCGACATGGTGGCAGATACGCAGTATTTT.

This clonotype has only a few counts. The chain links TRBV15 to TRBJ2-2; D gene ambiguous. In germline, CDR1 is LNHNV, CDR2 YYDKDF (reference sequence). Between the trimmed V and J ends, which lost 1 base and 0 bases, there was a span of 6 bases. CDR3 length: 15 residues. In DNA form, the CDR3 reads TGTGCCACCAGCAGAGGACCTACGAACACCGGGGAGCTGTTTTTT. Translation gives CATSRGPTNTGELFF.